This T cell receptor beta chain was found in a study of cytomegalovirus exposure and HLA in healthy donors. 60 Vbeta and 13 Jbeta primers were used in PCR. Sequencing was performed with immunoSEQ multiplex PCR; in TCRdb, only in-frame clones are kept and a portion is missing. The sample has roughly 130,000 clones, roughly four fifths seen once; the top ten hold around 11%. From germline, CDR1 is SGHTA and CDR2 FQGNSA. The CDR3 is made up of 13 amino acids. The V and J ends lost 4 bases and 5 bases respectively, with 11 bases between them. This chain connects TRBV7-2 to TRBJ2-5; possible D gene TRBD2, 5 bases. This TCR derives from a male donor in good health and CMV-seropositive. The sample comprised PBMCs. The CDR3 protein is CASSWTGAETQYF. CDR3 nucleotides: TGTGCCAGCAGCTGGACTGGAGCGGAGACCCAGTACTTC.